The rows below give T cell receptor beta chains drawn from one sample of a study of blood T cell repertoires in COVID-19. Assay: immunoSEQ multiplex PCR; the TCRdb copy retains only in-frame clones and omits some. The repertoire includes about 11,000 clones, just under 85% of them detected once, and roughly 30% sits in the top ten. The material sequenced was peripheral blood. These receptors came from a man over 45 with active COVID-19. Both conserved end residues are part of each CDR3. Fields, in order: clone size, V gene, J gene, D gene, CDR3 protein, CDR3 DNA. D genes are given only for firm matches. Expanded clones are given a class, and other clones once, few, many or no size at all.

.	TRBV13	TRBJ2-1	TRBD2	CASSLGLAGGPGGDEQFF	TGTGCCAGCAGCTTAGGTCTAGCGGGAGGGCCTGGCGGAGATGAGCAGTTCTTC
.	TRBV19	TRBJ2-3	.	CASSADTFRGTDTQYF	TGTGCCAGTAGTGCGGACACTTTTAGAGGCACAGATACGCAGTATTTT
.	TRBV24-1	TRBJ2-2	.	CATSDSGEFVTGELFF	TGTGCCACCAGTGATTCGGGGGAGTTTGTCACCGGGGAGCTGTTTTTT
once	TRBV28	TRBJ1-1	.	CASSHRDLGNTEAFF	TGTGCCAGCAGCCACAGGGACCTTGGAAACACTGAAGCTTTCTTT
.	TRBV4-2	TRBJ2-7	.	CASSQDRYEQYF	TGTGCCAGCAGCCAAGATCGGTACGAGCAGTACTTC
.	TRBV7-9	TRBJ2-1	TRBD2	CASSLPSGGGHEQFF	TGTGCCAGCAGCCTCCCTAGCGGGGGAGGCCATGAGCAGTTCTTC
.	TRBV28	TRBJ2-7	TRBD2	CASSHRLAGEGEQYF	TGTGCCAGCAGTCACAGACTAGCGGGAGAGGGTGAGCAGTACTTC
.	TRBV27	TRBJ2-1	TRBD2	CASRYRLAGMYNEQFF	TGTGCCAGCAGATACCGACTAGCGGGGATGTACAATGAGCAGTTCTTC
.	TRBV28	TRBJ1-1	.	CASRPNYGREKSEAFF	TGTGCCAGCAGACCCAATTATGGGAGGGAGAAATCTGAAGCTTTCTTT
.	TRBV27	TRBJ2-7	TRBD1	CASRIGQGRTYEQYF	TGTGCCAGCAGGATTGGACAGGGTCGAACCTACGAGCAGTACTTC
.	TRBV5-5	TRBJ1-1	TRBD1	CASSLGHFPGQLITEAFF	TGTGCCAGCAGCTTGGGCCATTTTCCGGGACAGTTGATCACTGAAGCTTTCTTT
.	TRBV2	TRBJ1-3	.	CASKAGQSSGNTIYF	TGTGCCAGCAAAGCCGGACAGTCCTCTGGAAACACCATATATTTT
.	TRBV6-6	TRBJ2-7	.	CASSPGLSYEQYF	TGTGCCAGCAGCCCGGGTCTTTCCTACGAGCAGTACTTC